These 5 T cell receptor beta chains were sequenced from one sample in a study of T cell responses to AZD1222 COVID-19 vaccine. The method was immunoSEQ multiplex PCR; TCRdb's version includes in-frame clones alone and lacks a portion of them. The table lists some 200,000 clones, about 93% of them singletons. This material consisted of peripheral blood, taken on day 0 of MenACWY control vaccination. The source of these receptors is an adult in good health.

This chain joins TRBV18 and TRBJ1-3, with D possibly matching TRBD1 (5 bases). The ends were cut back, 3 bases at V and 0 bases at J, with 12 bases in the middle. CDR3 length: 16 amino acids. In germline, CDR1 is KGHSH, CDR2 LQKENI. CDR3 DNA sequence: TGTGCCAGCTCACCGGGACTCCAGAGCTCTGGAAACACCATATATTTT. This codes for CASSPGLQSSGNTIYF.

Note on this clone: A junction end diverges from the germline sequence, so it may reflect a read error. The chain links TRBV29-1 to TRBJ1-1; 7 positions agree with TRBD1. The V gene's germline CDR1 is SQVTM and CDR2 ANQGSEA. The CDR3 covers 13 residues. DNA for the CDR3: TGCAGCGTTGCCTCGACAGGGATGGGACGATGGGGCTTT. It codes for CSVASTGMGRWGF. The variable domain in full, completed from reference TRBV29-1 and TRBJ1-1, reads SAVISQKPSRDICQRGTSLTIQCQVDSQVTMMFWYRQQPGQSLTLIATANQGSEATYESGFVIDKFPISRPNLTFSTLTVSNMSPEDSSIYLCSVASTGMGRWGFGQGTRLTVV.

The V call is TRBV7-9, the J call TRBJ2-7, with 8 bases that match TRBD2. CDR1 is SEHNR and CDR2 is FQNEAQ in the germline V gene (reference sequence). This CDR3 has 13 residues. Trimming removed 8 bases from V and 0 bases from J; junction bases left unmatched: 3. The CDR3 DNA sequence: TGTGCCAGCCGGGGGGGGAGCTCCTACGAGCAGTACTTC. Its translation: CASRGGSSYEQYF.

This chain links TRBV7-9 with TRBJ2-7; D unresolved. This CDR3 contains 14 residues. Between the trimmed V and J ends, which lost 5 bases and 7 bases, there was a span of 18 bases. Germline CDR1 SEHNR, CDR2 FQNEAQ (reference sequence). CDR3 sequence: CASSPSKVSTEQYF. The CDR3 bases are TGTGCCAGCAGCCCCAGTAAAGTCTCCACGGAGCAGTACTTC.

In its sample, this clone was seen once. The chain links TRBV6-4 to TRBJ1-1; 8 nucleotides agree with TRBD1. Losses at the gene ends were 4 bases for V and 4 bases for J; bases not matched to a gene: 5. Germline V gives CDR1 MRHNA, CDR2 SNTAGT. This CDR3 comprises 14 residues. The CDR3 protein is CASSASDRGTEAFF. CDR3 nucleotides: TGTGCCAGCAGTGCCTCAGACAGGGGCACTGAAGCTTTCTTT.